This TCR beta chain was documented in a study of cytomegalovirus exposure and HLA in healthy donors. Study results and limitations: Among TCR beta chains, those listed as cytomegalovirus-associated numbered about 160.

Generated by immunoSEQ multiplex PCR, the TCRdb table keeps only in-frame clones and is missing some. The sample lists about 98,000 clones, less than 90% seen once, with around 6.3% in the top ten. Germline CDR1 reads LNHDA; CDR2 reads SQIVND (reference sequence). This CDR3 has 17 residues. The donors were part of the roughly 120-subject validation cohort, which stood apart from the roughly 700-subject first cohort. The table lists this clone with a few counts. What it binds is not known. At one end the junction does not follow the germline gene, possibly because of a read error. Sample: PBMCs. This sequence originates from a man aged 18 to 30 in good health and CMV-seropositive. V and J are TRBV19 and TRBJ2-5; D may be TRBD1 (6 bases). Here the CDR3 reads CASSATSGHLLTESQYF. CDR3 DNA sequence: TGTGCCAGTAGTGCGACTTCGGGACACTTGTTAACAGAGTCCCAGTACTTC.